A selection of T cell receptor beta chains follows, all from one sample in a study of blood T cell repertoires in COVID-19. Here immunoSEQ multiplex PCR was the method, and the copy in TCRdb shows in-frame clones only, minus some. This sample has a few hundred thousand clones, with approximately 84% found just once. The sample consisted of PBMCs or T cells enriched from blood (not recorded which). The receptors originated from a woman aged 18-35 years who had recovered from COVID-19. The CDR3 runs from the conserved cysteine through the conserved F or W. Each record gives: D gene, V gene, J gene, clone size, CDR3 protein, CDR3 DNA. A D gene is named only where the DNA matches it firmly. Clone size appears in some rows only: once, few, many, or a class for an expanded clone.

.	TRBV28	TRBJ2-1	.	CASSPVASDHEQFF	TGTGCCAGCAGCCCGGTGGCCAGCGATCATGAGCAGTTCTTC
.	TRBV2	TRBJ2-3	.	CASSDRRSGPDTQYF	TGTGCCAGCAGTGATAGAAGATCCGGTCCAGATACGCAGTATTTT
.	TRBV11-3	TRBJ2-1	.	CASSLGRRTSEQFF	TGTGCCAGCAGCTTAGGCAGGCGGACATCGGAGCAGTTCTTC
.	TRBV21-1	TRBJ2-1	.	CASSKALRNEQFF	TGTGCCAGCAGCAAAGCGCTCAGAAATGAGCAGTTCTTC
.	TRBV6-1	TRBJ1-4	.	CASSASMGGLNEKLFF	TGTGCCAGCAGTGCTAGCATGGGGGGGCTGAATGAAAAACTGTTTTTT
.	TRBV4-1	TRBJ2-7	.	CASSDAYSQGYEQYF	TGCGCCAGCAGCGACGCTTATTCTCAGGGGTACGAGCAGTACTTC
TRBD1	TRBV16	TRBJ1-1	.	CASRPQGPTEAFF	TGTGCCAGCAGACCACAGGGGCCCACTGAAGCTTTCTTT
.	TRBV4-1	TRBJ1-5	.	CASSHGQGTEQPQHF	TGCGCCAGCAGCCACGGGCAGGGGACGGAACAGCCCCAGCATTTT
.	TRBV2	TRBJ1-1	once	CASSPLLTGSLDTEAFF	TGTGCCAGCAGCCCACTCCTCACGGGGTCCTTGGACACTGAAGCTTTCTTT
TRBD1	TRBV18	TRBJ1-1	.	CASSQGANTEAFF	TGTGCCAGCTCTCAGGGGGCTAACACTGAAGCTTTCTTT
.	TRBV28	TRBJ1-1	.	CASSSPGAYLMNTEAFF	TGTGCCAGCAGTTCCCCGGGAGCATATCTCATGAACACTGAAGCTTTCTTT
TRBD2	TRBV5-6	TRBJ2-7	.	CASSLKSGRRIDEQYF	TGTGCCAGCAGCTTGAAAAGCGGGAGAAGAATCGACGAGCAGTACTTC
TRBD1	TRBV5-8	TRBJ1-2	.	CASSSATGVHGYTF	TGTGCCAGCAGCTCGGCGACAGGGGTTCATGGCTACACCTTC
.	TRBV18	TRBJ2-3	.	CASSADREMQYF	TGTGCCAGCTCAGCGGATAGGGAGATGCAGTATTTT
TRBD1	TRBV6-5	TRBJ1-6	.	CASRDRTLGDSPLHF	TGTGCGTCAAGGGACAGGACCCTGGGTGATTCACCCCTCCACTTT
.	TRBV19	TRBJ1-1	.	CASSKPGHLNTEAFF	TGTGCCAGTAGTAAACCGGGACACCTTAACACTGAAGCTTTCTTT
.	TRBV4-1	TRBJ2-3	.	CASSHLGGGQDTQYF	TGCGCCAGCAGCCATTTAGGGGGGGGGCAAGATACGCAGTATTTT
.	TRBV9	TRBJ2-2	once	CASRAQGPNTGELFF	TGTGCCAGCAGAGCGCAGGGGCCGAACACCGGGGAGCTGTTTTTT
.	TRBV10-2	TRBJ1-1	.	CASSEQGNTEAFF	TGCGCCAGCAGTGAGCAGGGGAACACTGAAGCTTTCTTT
TRBD2	TRBV7-9	TRBJ2-7	once	CASSLPGGLGEQYF	TGTGCCAGCAGCCTTCCGGGGGGGCTCGGCGAGCAGTACTTC
.	TRBV28	TRBJ1-6	once	CASLRRSRNSPLHF	TGTGCCAGCCTCCGGAGGTCTCGAAATTCACCCCTCCACTTT
.	TRBV4-1	TRBJ1-4	.	CASSQVASAGEKLFF	TGCGCCAGCAGCCAAGTAGCCTCAGCGGGTGAAAAACTGTTTTTT
.	TRBV30	TRBJ2-2	.	CAWSVLFGDRNGTGELFF	TGTGCCTGGAGTGTACTATTTGGAGACAGGAACGGGACCGGGGAGCTGTTTTTT
.	TRBV7-2	TRBJ2-2	.	CASSFRTGELFF	TGTGCCAGCAGCTTCCGGACCGGGGAGCTGTTTTTT
.	TRBV2	TRBJ1-2	.	CASRTGVGDGYTF	TGTGCCAGCAGAACAGGAGTAGGCGATGGCTACACCTTC
TRBD2	TRBV3-1/TRBV3-2	TRBJ2-7	.	CASSPSSGGGYEQYF	TGTGCCAGCAGCCCTTCTAGCGGGGGGGGTTACGAGCAGTACTTC
TRBD1	TRBV9	TRBJ2-6	.	CASSPRGTVGSGANVLTF	TGTGCCAGCAGCCCCAGGGGGACGGTGGGCTCTGGGGCCAACGTCCTGACTTTC
.	TRBV10-1	TRBJ2-7	.	CASSEHRDYEQYF	TGCGCCAGCAGTGAGCACAGGGACTACGAGCAGTACTTC
TRBD1	TRBV19	TRBJ1-5	once	CASSVQGDLNQPQHF	TGTGCCAGTAGCGTACAGGGGGACCTCAATCAGCCCCAGCATTTT
TRBD1	TRBV7-2	TRBJ1-1	.	CASSLTGDTEAFF	TGTGCCAGCAGCTTAACAGGGGACACTGAAGCTTTCTTT
.	TRBV9	TRBJ1-3	.	CASSVAKSRHRVYSGNTIYF	TGTGCCAGCAGCGTAGCAAAAAGTCGTCACAGGGTCTACTCTGGAAACACCATATATTTT
.	TRBV21-1	TRBJ1-5	.	CASSPGGEGRNQPQHF	TGTGCCAGCAGCCCGGGGGGAGAAGGGAGGAATCAGCCCCAGCATTTT
TRBD2	TRBV5-6	TRBJ2-7	.	CASSLAGLAGVEQYF	TGTGCCAGCAGCTTGGCGGGACTAGCGGGAGTCGAGCAGTACTTC
TRBD1	TRBV3-1/TRBV3-2	TRBJ2-7	.	CASSQERFRGQGGEQYF	TGTGCCAGCAGCCAAGAGCGTTTTCGGGGACAGGGGGGCGAGCAGTACTTC
.	TRBV28	TRBJ1-1	few	CASRILGAGNTEAFF	TGTGCCAGCAGGATTCTCGGGGCGGGAAACACTGAAGCTTTCTTT
.	TRBV15	TRBJ1-6	.	CATSRARVSPLHF	TGTGCCACCAGCAGAGCGAGGGTCTCACCCCTCCACTTT
TRBD2	TRBV24-1	TRBJ2-5	.	CATSFSGSQETQYF	TGTGCCACCAGTTTTAGCGGGAGCCAAGAGACCCAGTACTTC
.	TRBV19	TRBJ1-2	.	CASSLQGGGGYTF	TGTGCCAGTAGTCTACAGGGCGGTGGCGGCTACACCTTC
TRBD2	TRBV30	TRBJ2-7	.	CAFTSGGYEQYF	TGTGCCTTTACTAGCGGGGGCTACGAGCAGTACTTC
.	TRBV6-1	TRBJ1-2	.	CASSAGGGLTRGGYTF	TGTGCCAGCAGTGCGGGGGGGGGTCTAACAAGAGGAGGCTACACCTTC
TRBD1	TRBV6-5	TRBJ2-7	.	CASSPDREPTYEQYF	TGTGCCAGCAGCCCGGACAGGGAACCAACCTACGAGCAGTACTTC
TRBD1	TRBV7-9	TRBJ2-1	.	CASSPRGQGWNEQFF	TGTGCCAGCAGCCCTCGGGGACAGGGATGGAATGAGCAGTTCTTC
TRBD1	TRBV28	TRBJ2-7	.	CASSRPPGTGGSEQYF	TGTGCCAGCAGTCGACCGCCCGGGACAGGGGGGTCAGAGCAGTACTTC
TRBD1	TRBV2	TRBJ1-2	once	CASSLQGAPNGYTF	TGTGCCAGCAGTCTTCAGGGGGCGCCGAATGGCTACACCTTC
.	TRBV5-1	TRBJ2-1	.	CASSLAASPNEQFF	TGCGCCAGCAGCTTGGCGGCTAGTCCCAATGAGCAGTTCTTC
.	TRBV27	TRBJ1-4	.	CASSAARRGEKLFF	TGTGCCAGCAGTGCCGCAAGACGAGGTGAAAAACTGTTTTTT
.	TRBV6-2/TRBV6-3	TRBJ2-3	.	CASSYRGRGTDTQYF	TGTGCCAGCAGTTACAGAGGGCGCGGCACAGATACGCAGTATTTT
.	TRBV9	TRBJ1-6	once	CASSVEPAGGSYNSPLHF	TGTGCCAGCAGCGTAGAACCAGCTGGGGGGTCCTATAATTCACCCCTCCACTTT
.	TRBV5-5	TRBJ2-1	.	CASSLAGETEQFF	TGTGCCAGCAGCTTGGCGGGGGAGACGGAGCAGTTCTTC
TRBD1	TRBV29-1	TRBJ1-1	.	CSVLQGARTEAFF	TGCAGCGTTCTACAGGGGGCGCGCACTGAAGCTTTCTTT
.	TRBV5-1	TRBJ1-3	once	CASSLVPTGSGNTIYF	TGCGCCAGCAGCTTGGTCCCTACAGGTAGTGGAAACACCATATATTTT